This T cell receptor (beta chain) was identified in a study of a mutant IDH1 vaccine in newly diagnosed glioma. Across the study: Treated patients were approximately 62% male, approximately 38% female, mean age about 41 years. Patients' prior therapy spanned radiotherapy, temozolomide, or both; most underwent both. Study results and caveats: Top-clonotype changes in peripheral T cells seemed unrelated to pseudoprogression.

A remark on this clone: Antigen: not known.

This CDR3 is 13 amino acids long. CDR1 and CDR2 (germline): SGHDT, YYEEEE. Deletions cut 0 bases from V and 11 bases from J, with 14 bases between. Assay: immunoSEQ multiplex PCR; the TCRdb copy retains only in-frame clones and omits some. The sample shows roughly 32,000 clones, more than 70% of them seen only once. Time point in this sample: baseline, week 1 (first vaccination visit). Regarding treatment: pre-vaccination baseline after standard-of-care therapy. There were new WHO grade 3 or 4 astrocytomas in the donors, and these were IDH1-mutant and ATRX-lost. This sequence joins TRBV5-6 and TRBJ1-1; D remains ambiguous. The receptor was isolated from a man in his fifties with glioma. Some clones in this sample may be carry-over from other donors' samples. Sequencing used peripheral blood mononuclear cells (PBMCs), obtained from a glioma patient treated with radiotherapy, temozolomide or both. CDR3 DNA sequence: TGTGCCAGCAGCTTGGCGGGTCAGGCCATGGCTTTCTTT. The encoded protein is CASSLAGQAMAFF.